The rows below give T cell receptor beta chains drawn from one sample of a study of cytomegalovirus exposure and HLA in healthy donors. Here immunoSEQ multiplex PCR was the method, and the copy in TCRdb shows in-frame clones only, minus some. The data contain 250,000 to 300,000 clones, about nine tenths of them seen just once; the ten biggest clones take up 1.5% to 2%. The sequenced sample was PBMCs. The receptors were sampled from a girl between 2 and 10 years old in good health and CMV-seronegative. CDR3s include the opening cysteine and the closing phenylalanine or tryptophan. Fields, in order: clone size, V gene, J gene, D gene, CDR3 DNA, CDR3 protein. D genes are given only for firm matches. Size values are once, few and many counts, or a class for expanded clones, and some rows have none.

NA	TRBV6-1	TRBJ1-1	TRBD1	TGTGCCAGCAGTAGAGGACAGGAGAACACTGAAGCTTTCTTT	CASSRGQENTEAFF
NA	TRBV19	TRBJ2-3	NA	TGTGCCAGTAGTAACCAACCCGGAGAATCGAGGGATACGCAGTATTTT	CASSNQPGESRDTQYF
NA	TRBV28	TRBJ2-7	TRBD2	TGTGCCAGCAGTATCTTTCTGGGCGGGAGCTCCTACGAGCAGTACTTC	CASSIFLGGSSYEQYF
NA	TRBV6-1	TRBJ1-6	TRBD1	TGTGCCATTCAACCGGGACAGGGTCTAAATTCACCCCTCCACTTT	CAIQPGQGLNSPLHF
NA	TRBV5-6	TRBJ1-1	NA	TGTGCCAGCACCTGGGGCAGGTCCACTGAAGCTTTCTTT	CASTWGRSTEAFF
NA	TRBV7-9	TRBJ2-5	NA	TGTGCCAGCAGCAGAAGGGACAATCGACAGGAGACCCAGTACTTC	CASSRRDNRQETQYF
NA	TRBV30	TRBJ1-2	TRBD1	TGTGCCTGGATTCCGGGACAGGGGGCAGTTAACTATGGCTACACCTTC	CAWIPGQGAVNYGYTF
NA	TRBV4-2	TRBJ2-3	NA	TGTGCCAGCAGCCAAGTGGGGACACCAACAAGCACAGATACGCAGTATTTT	CASSQVGTPTSTDTQYF
NA	TRBV21-1	TRBJ1-1	NA	TGTGCCAGCAGCAAAGGTGGCACAGAGCAAAACACTGAAGCTTTCTTT	CASSKGGTEQNTEAFF
NA	TRBV6-1	TRBJ1-5	NA	TGTGCCAGCAGCCCCCGCGAGGATCAGCCCCAGCATTTT	CASSPREDQPQHF
once	TRBV9	TRBJ1-2	NA	TGTGCCAGCAGCGTAGAGGCTGCCGAGACTTATGGCTACACCTTC	CASSVEAAETYGYTF
NA	TRBV7-8	TRBJ2-7	TRBD2	TGTGCCAGCAGCTTCCCGGGACTAGCGGCTAGCGAGCAGTACTTC	CASSFPGLAASEQYF
NA	TRBV7-9	TRBJ1-5	TRBD1	TGTGCCAGCAGCTTAGGAACAGGGGCCGATCAGCCCCAGCATTTT	CASSLGTGADQPQHF